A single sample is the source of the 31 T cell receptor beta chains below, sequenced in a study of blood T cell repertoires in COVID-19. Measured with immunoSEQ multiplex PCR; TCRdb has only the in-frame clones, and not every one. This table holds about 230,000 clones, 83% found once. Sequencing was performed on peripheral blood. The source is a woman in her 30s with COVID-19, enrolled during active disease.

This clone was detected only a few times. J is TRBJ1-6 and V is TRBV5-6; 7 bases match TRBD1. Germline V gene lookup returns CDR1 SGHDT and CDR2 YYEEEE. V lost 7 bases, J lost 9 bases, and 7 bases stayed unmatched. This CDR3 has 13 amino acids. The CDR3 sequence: CASHTQGGSPLHF. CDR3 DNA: TGTGCCAGCCACACTCAGGGGGGTTCACCCCTCCACTTT.

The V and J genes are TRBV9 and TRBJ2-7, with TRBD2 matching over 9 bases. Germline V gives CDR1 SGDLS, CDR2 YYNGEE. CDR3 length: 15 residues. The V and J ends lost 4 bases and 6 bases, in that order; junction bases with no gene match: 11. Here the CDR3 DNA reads TGTGCCAGCAGCCCCAGCGGGGGGCCGTATTCCGAGCAGTACTTC. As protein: CASSPSGGPYSEQYF.

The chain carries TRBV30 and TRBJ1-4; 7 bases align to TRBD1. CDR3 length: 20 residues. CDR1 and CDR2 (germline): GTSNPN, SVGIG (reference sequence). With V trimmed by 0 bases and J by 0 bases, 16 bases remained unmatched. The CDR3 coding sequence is TGTGCCTGGAGTGTACTCCCAGACAGGGCCGGGTTTGCAACTAATGAAAAACTGTTTTTT. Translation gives CAWSVLPDRAGFATNEKLFF. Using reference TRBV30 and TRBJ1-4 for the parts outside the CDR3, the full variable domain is SQTIHQWPATLVQPVGSPLSLECTVEGTSNPNLYWYRQAAGRGLQLLFYSVGIGQISSEVPQNLSASRPQDRQFILSSKKLLLSDSGFYLCAWSVLPDRAGFATNEKLFFGSGTQLSVL.

CDR3 in DNA: TGTGCCAGCAGCTTAGGGGCCGGTGAGCAGTTCTTC. It encodes CASSLGAGEQFF. The chain links TRBV7-9 to TRBJ2-1; D is ambiguous. The germline CDR1 and CDR2 sequences are SEHNR and FQNEAQ (reference sequence). The CDR3 is 12 amino acids. V lost 1 base and J 9 bases, leaving 7 bases between the germline ends.

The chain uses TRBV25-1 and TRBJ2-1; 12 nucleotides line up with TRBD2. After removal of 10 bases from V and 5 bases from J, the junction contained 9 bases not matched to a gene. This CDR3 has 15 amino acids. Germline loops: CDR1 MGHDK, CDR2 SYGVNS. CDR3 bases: TGTGCCACCACCTCACTAGCGGGAGGACACAATGAGCAGTTCTTC. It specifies CATTSLAGGHNEQFF.

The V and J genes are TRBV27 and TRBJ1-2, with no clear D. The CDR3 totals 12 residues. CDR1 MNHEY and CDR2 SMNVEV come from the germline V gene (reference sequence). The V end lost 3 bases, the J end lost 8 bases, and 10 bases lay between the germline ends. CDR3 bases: TGTGCCAGCAGTTTTGGAGGAGCCGGCTACACCTTC. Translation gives CASSFGGAGYTF.

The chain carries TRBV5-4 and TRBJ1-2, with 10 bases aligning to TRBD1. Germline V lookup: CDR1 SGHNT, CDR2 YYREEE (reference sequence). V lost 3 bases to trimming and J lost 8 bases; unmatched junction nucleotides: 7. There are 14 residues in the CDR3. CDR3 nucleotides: TGTGCCAGCAGCTGGGGGACAGGGGAATACGGCTACACCTTC. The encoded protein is CASSWGTGEYGYTF.

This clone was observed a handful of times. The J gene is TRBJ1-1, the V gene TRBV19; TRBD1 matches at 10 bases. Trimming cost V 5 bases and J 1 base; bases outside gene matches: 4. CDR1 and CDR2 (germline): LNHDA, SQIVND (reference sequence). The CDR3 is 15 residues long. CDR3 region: CASSSWTGGNTEAFF. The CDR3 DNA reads TGTGCCAGTAGTTCCTGGACAGGGGGGAACACTGAAGCTTTCTTT.

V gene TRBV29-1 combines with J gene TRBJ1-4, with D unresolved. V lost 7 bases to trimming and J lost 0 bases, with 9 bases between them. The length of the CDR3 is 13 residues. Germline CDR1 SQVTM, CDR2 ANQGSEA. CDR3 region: CSARGATNEKLFF. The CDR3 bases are TGCAGCGCCCGAGGTGCAACTAATGAAAAACTGTTTTTT.

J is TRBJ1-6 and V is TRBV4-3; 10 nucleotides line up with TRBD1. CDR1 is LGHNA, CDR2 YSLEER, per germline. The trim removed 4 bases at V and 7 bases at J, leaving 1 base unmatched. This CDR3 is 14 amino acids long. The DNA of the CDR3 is TGCGCCAGCAGCCCGACAGGGGGCAATTCACCCCTCCACTTT. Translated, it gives CASSPTGGNSPLHF.

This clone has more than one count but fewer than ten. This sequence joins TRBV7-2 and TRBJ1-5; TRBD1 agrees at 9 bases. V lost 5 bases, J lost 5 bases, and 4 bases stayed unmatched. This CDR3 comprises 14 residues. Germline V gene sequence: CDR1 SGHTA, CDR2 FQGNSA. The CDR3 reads CASSQTGGDQPQHF. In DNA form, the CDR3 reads TGTGCCAGCAGCCAAACAGGGGGCGATCAGCCCCAGCATTTT. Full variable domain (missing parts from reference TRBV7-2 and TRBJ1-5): GAGVSQSPSNKVTEKGKDVELRCDPISGHTALYWYRQSLGQGLEFLIYFQGNSAPDKSGLPSDRFSAERTGGSVSTLTIQRTQQEDSAVYLCASSQTGGDQPQHFGDGTRLSIL.

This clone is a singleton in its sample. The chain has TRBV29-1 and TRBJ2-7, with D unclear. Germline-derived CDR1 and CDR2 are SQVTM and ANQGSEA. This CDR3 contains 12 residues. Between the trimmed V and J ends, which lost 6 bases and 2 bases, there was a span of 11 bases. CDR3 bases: TGCAGCGTGTTCGACGGAGCCTACGAGCAGTACTTC. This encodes CSVFDGAYEQYF.

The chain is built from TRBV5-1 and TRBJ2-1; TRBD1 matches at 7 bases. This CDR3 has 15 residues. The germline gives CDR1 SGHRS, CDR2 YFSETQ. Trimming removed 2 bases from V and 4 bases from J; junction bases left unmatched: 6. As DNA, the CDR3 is TGCGCCAGCAGCTTAATGGCAGGGGGATACAATGAGCAGTTCTTC. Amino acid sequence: CASSLMAGGYNEQFF.

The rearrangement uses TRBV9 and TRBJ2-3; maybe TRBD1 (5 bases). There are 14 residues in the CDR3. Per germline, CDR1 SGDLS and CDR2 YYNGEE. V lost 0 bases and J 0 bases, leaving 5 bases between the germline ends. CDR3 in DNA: TGTGCCAGCAGCGTAGGGACAAGCACAGATACGCAGTATTTT. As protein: CASSVGTSTDTQYF.

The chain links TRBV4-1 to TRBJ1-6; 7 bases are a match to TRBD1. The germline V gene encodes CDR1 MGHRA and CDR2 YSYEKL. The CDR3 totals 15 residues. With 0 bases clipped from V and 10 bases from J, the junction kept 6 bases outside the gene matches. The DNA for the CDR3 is TGCGCCAGCAGCCAAGAGACAGGGCGAGGGTCACCCCTCCACTTT. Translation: CASSQETGRGSPLHF.

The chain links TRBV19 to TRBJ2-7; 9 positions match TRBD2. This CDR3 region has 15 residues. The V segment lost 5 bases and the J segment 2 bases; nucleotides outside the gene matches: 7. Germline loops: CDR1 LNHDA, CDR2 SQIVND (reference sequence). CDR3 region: CASSFQTSGTYEQYF. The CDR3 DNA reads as TGTGCCAGTAGTTTCCAGACTAGCGGAACCTACGAGCAGTACTTC.

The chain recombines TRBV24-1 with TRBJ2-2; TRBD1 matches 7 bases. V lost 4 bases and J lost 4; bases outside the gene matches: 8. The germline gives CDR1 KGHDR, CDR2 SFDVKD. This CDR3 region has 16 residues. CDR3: CATSDPTGQGTGELFF. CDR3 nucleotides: TGTGCCACCAGTGACCCGACAGGGCAGGGCACCGGGGAGCTGTTTTTT.

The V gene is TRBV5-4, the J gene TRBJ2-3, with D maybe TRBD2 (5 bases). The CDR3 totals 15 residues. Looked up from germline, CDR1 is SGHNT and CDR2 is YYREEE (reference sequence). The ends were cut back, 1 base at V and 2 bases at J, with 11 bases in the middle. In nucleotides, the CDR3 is TGTGCCAGCAGCTTGACACTAGGATACACAGATACGCAGTATTTT. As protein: CASSLTLGYTDTQYF.

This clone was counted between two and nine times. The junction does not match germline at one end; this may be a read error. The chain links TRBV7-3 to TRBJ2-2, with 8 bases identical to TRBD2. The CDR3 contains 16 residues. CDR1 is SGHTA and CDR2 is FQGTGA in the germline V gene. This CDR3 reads CASSLMGGRNTGELVF. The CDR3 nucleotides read TGTGCCAGCAGCTTAATGGGCGGGAGGAACACCGGGGAGCTGGTTTTT.

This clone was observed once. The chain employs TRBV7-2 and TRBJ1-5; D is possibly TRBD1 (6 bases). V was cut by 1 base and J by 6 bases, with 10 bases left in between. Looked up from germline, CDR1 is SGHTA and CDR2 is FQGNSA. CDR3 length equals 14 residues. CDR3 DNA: TGTGCCAGCAGCTTAGTGGGGGCTGGTCAGCCCCAGCATTTT. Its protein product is CASSLVGAGQPQHF. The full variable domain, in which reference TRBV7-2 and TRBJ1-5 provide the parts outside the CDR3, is GAGVSQSPSNKVTEKGKDVELRCDPISGHTALYWYRQSLGQGLEFLIYFQGNSAPDKSGLPSDRFSAERTGGSVSTLTIQRTQQEDSAVYLCASSLVGAGQPQHFGDGTRLSIL.

CDR3 residues: CASSPADRMNTEAFF. In DNA, the CDR3 is TGTGCCAGCAGCCCCGCCGACAGAATGAACACTGAAGCTTTCTTT. This chain uses TRBV7-9 with TRBJ1-1, with D tentatively TRBD1 (5 bases). V shed 5 bases and J shed 0 bases, with 13 bases lying between them. Germline V lookup: CDR1 SEHNR, CDR2 FQNEAQ (reference sequence). The CDR3 spans 15 residues.

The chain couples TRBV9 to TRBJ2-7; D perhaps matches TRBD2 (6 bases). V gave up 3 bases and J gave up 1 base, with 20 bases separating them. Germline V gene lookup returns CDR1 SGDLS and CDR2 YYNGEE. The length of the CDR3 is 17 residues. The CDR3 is CASSGTRAPGSSYEQYF. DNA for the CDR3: TGTGCCAGCAGCGGAACCCGGGCGCCCGGGAGTTCCTACGAGCAGTACTTC. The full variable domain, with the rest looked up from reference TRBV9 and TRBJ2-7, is DSGVTQTPKHLITATGQRVTLRCSPRSGDLSVYWYQQSLDQGLQFLIQYYNGEERAKGNILERFSAQQFPDLHSELNLSSLELGDSALYFCASSGTRAPGSSYEQYFGPGTRLTVT.

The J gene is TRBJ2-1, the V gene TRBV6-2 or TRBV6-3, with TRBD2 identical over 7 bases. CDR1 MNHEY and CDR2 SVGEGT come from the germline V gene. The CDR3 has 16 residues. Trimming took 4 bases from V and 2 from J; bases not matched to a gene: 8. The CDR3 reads CASSWGGRLAYNEQFF. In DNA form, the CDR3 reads TGTGCCAGCAGTTGGGGCGGGAGACTGGCCTACAATGAGCAGTTCTTC.

In DNA form, the CDR3 reads TGTGCCAGCTCACTATCTAGGACGGAGGCCGGCTACACCTTC. Its translation: CASSLSRTEAGYTF. The rearrangement links TRBV18 to TRBJ1-2; D not resolved. V dropped 4 bases and J dropped 8 bases, with 17 bases sitting between them. Germline CDR1 and CDR2: KGHSH and LQKENI. The CDR3 length is 14 residues.

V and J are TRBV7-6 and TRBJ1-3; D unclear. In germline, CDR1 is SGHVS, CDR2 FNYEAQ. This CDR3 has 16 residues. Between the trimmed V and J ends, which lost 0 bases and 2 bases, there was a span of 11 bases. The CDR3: CASSLALGYPGNTIYF. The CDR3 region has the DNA TGTGCCAGCAGCTTAGCGCTCGGGTACCCTGGAAACACCATATATTTT.

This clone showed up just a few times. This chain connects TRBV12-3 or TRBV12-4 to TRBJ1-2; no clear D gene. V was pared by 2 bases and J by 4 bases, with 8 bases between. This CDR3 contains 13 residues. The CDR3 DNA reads TGTGCCAGCAGTTTAAACAGCCCCTATGGCTACACCTTC. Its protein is CASSLNSPYGYTF.

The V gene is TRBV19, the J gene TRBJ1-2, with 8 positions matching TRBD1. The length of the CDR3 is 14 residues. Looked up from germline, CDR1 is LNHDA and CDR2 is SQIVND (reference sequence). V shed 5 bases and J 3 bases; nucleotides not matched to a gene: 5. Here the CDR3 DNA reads TGTGCCAGTAGTCCCGGACAGGGAGACTATGGCTACACCTTC. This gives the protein CASSPGQGDYGYTF.

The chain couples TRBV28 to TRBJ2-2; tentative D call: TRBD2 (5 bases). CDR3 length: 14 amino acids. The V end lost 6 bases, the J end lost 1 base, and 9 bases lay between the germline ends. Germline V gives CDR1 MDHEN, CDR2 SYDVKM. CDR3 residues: CASSLGLNTGELFF. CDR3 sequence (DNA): TGTGCCAGCAGCCTCGGACTGAACACCGGGGAGCTGTTTTTT. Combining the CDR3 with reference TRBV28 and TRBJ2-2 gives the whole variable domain DVKVTQSSRYLVKRTGEKVFLECVQDMDHENMFWYRQDPGLGLRLIYFSYDVKMKEKGDIPEGYSVSREKKERFSLILESASTNQTSMYLCASSLGLNTGELFFGEGSRLTVL.

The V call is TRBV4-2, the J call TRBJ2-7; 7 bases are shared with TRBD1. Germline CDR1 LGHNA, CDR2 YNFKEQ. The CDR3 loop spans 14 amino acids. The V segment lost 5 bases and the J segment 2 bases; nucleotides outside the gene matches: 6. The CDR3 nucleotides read TGTGCCAGCAGCTCCTCCGGGACAGCCTACGAGCAGTACTTC. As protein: CASSSSGTAYEQYF.

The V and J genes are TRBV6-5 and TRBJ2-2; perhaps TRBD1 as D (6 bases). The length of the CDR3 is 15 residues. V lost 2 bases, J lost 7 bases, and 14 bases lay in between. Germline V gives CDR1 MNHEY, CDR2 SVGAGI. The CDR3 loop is CASSYGQSLGGELFF. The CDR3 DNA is TGTGCCAGCAGTTACGGACAGTCCTTGGGCGGGGAGCTGTTTTTT.

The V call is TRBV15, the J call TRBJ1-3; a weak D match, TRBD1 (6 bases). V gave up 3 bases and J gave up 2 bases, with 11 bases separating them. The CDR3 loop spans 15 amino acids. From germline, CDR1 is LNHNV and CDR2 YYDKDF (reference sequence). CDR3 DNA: TGTGCCACCAGCAGGGTACAGGGACCTGGAAACACCATATATTTT. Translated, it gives CATSRVQGPGNTIYF. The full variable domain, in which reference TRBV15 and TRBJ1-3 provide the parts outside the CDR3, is DAMVIQNPRYQVTQFGKPVTLSCSQTLNHNVMYWYQQKSSQAPKLLFHYYDKDFNNEADTPDNFQSRRPNTSFCFLDIRSPGLGDTAMYLCATSRVQGPGNTIYFGEGSWLTVV.